This record covers a single TCR beta chain. Its antigen is not known. The CDR3 spans 12 residues. Germline CDR1 is SNHLY and CDR2 is FYNNEI. Trimming took 11 bases from V and 0 from J, leaving 8 bases between them. The sample belongs to a study of T cell repertoires in cytomegalovirus infection. TCRdb reprocessed the reads with MiXCR, giving one entry per CDR3 protein. The repertoire has about a million distinct CDR3 sequences, around 30% of them found once; the top ten carry over 13%. The chain has TRBV2 and TRBJ1-3, with D possibly matching TRBD1 (5 bases). The receptor was isolated from a human donor in good health (CMV status not recorded). Some clones in this sample may be carry-over from other donors' samples. Here the sequenced sample was cultured CD8+ T cells from PBMCs, taken from culture after CMV antigen stimulation. CDR3 protein: CAQGFSGNTIYF. CDR3 DNA sequence: TGTGCCCAGGGATTCTCTGGAAACACCATATATTTT.